This T cell receptor (beta chain) was sequenced in a study of blood T cells in healthy people across ages. Every donor provided around 9.3 milliliters of peripheral blood. Comments on this clonotype: What it binds is unknown.

Study-wide results and limits: Unknown donor CMV status possibly confounded expanded clonotype changes.

The CDR3 has 15 residues. Germline CDR1 MNHEY, CDR2 SVGAGI. A second PCR of roughly 7 to 11 cycles used a sample-barcoded 5' primer and a J-beta primer mix. TCRdb reanalysed the 5' RACE reads using MiXCR and keeps one entry per CDR3 protein. The sample lists 1,500,000 or so distinct CDR3 sequences; less than 45% were seen once. The TCR comes from a woman aged 18-35 years in good health. This chain connects TRBV6-5 to TRBJ2-5; 10 nucleotides match TRBD1. The DNA matches TRBJ2-7 better at its end, which makes the J call doubtful. Source material: blood. CDR3 DNA sequence: TGTGCCAGCAGTTTCTCCGGGACAGGGGTCTACGAGCAGTACTTC. Translated, it gives CASSFSGTGVYEQYF.